This T cell receptor beta chain is from a study of beta chain features in type 1 diabetes. Donors contributed one heparinised blood draw apiece, averaging about 116 mL. Via CD45RO/CCR7/CD25/CD127/CD95/CD27, cells of the CD4+ naive, central memory, regulatory and stem cell-like memory subsets were sorted. Whole-study results and caveats: The question left open here concerned HLA type influencing TCRB rearrangement. Patients with type 1 diabetes showed fewer VDJ junction insertions and more deletions.

With 4 bases clipped from V and 3 bases from J, the junction kept 8 bases outside the gene matches. Germline values: CDR1 LNHDA, CDR2 SQIVND (reference sequence). CDR3 length: 16 residues. Worth noting for this clone: The antigen is undetermined.

The study reverse transcribed the entire isolated RNA, so it sequenced expressed TCRB transcripts. Profiled with immunoSEQ multiplex PCR; TCRdb holds only in-frame clones, not every one. The sample carries about 900,000 clones, roughly 17% recorded once. The specimen was naive CD4+ T cells from blood. The chain recombines TRBV19 with TRBJ2-3; the match to TRBD1 covers 9 bases. This sequence originates from a woman in her late teens or twenties in good health. The CDR3 DNA is TGTGCCAGTAGTAGCCTCCCGGGACAGGGTACAGATACGCAGTATTTT. This translates into CASSSLPGQGTDTQYF.